These 13 T cell receptor beta chains were all obtained from the same sample, sequenced in a study of cytomegalovirus exposure and HLA in healthy donors. Both 60 Vbeta primers and 13 Jbeta primers went into the PCR. Clones were sequenced by immunoSEQ multiplex PCR, and TCRdb holds only the in-frame ones, with some missing. The sample lists 150,000 to 200,000 clones; about 77% were seen once. Specimen: PBMCs. The source of these receptors is a woman aged 25 to 39 in good health and CMV-seropositive.

This chain links TRBV5-1 with TRBJ2-7; D might be TRBD1 (5 bases). Germline V gene data show CDR1 as SGHRS and CDR2 as YFSETQ. This CDR3 contains 15 residues. Trimming pared 4 bases from V and 2 bases from J, leaving 16 bases between. CDR3 in amino acids: CASSDRQVGAYEQYF. The CDR3 DNA follows: TGCGCCAGCAGCGATCGTCAAGTAGGGGCCTACGAGCAGTACTTC.

CDR3 residues: CASSMGLYTGELFF. DNA for the CDR3: TGTGCCAGCAGCATGGGCCTATACACCGGGGAGCTGTTTTTT. The chain combines TRBV11-3 with TRBJ2-2; D remains ambiguous. The CDR3 has 14 amino acids. CDR1 and CDR2 from the germline V gene are SGHNT and YENEEA. V lost 5 bases, J lost 3 bases, and 10 bases lay in between.

The chain employs TRBV10-3 and TRBJ1-4; D perhaps matches TRBD1 (6 bases). V lost 2 bases and J lost 8, with 18 bases in between. The germline V gene encodes CDR1 ENHRY and CDR2 SYGVKD. The CDR3 sequence is 16 residues long. In nucleotides, the CDR3 is TGTGCCATCAGTGAGAGGAGCGCAGGGGTAAGGGAAAAACTGTTTTTT. Protein sequence: CAISERSAGVREKLFF.

The V call is TRBV7-2, the J call TRBJ2-7; 9 bases agree with TRBD1. J lost 6 bases, V lost 7 bases, and 10 bases had no gene match. The germline gives CDR1 SGHTA, CDR2 FQGNSA. This CDR3 has 14 amino acids. In DNA, the CDR3 is TGTGCCAGCATGCTGACAGGGGGAGGCTTCGAGCAGTACTTC. Its protein product is CASMLTGGGFEQYF. The whole variable domain, filled in from reference TRBV7-2 and TRBJ2-7, reads GAGVSQSPSNKVTEKGKDVELRCDPISGHTALYWYRQSLGQGLEFLIYFQGNSAPDKSGLPSDRFSAERTGGSVSTLTIQRTQQEDSAVYLCASMLTGGGFEQYFGPGTRLTVT.

The V and J genes are TRBV5-1 and TRBJ2-5, with a tentative D call TRBD1 (6 bases). The tail of the sequence fits TRBJ2-7 better, so the J call may be wrong. This CDR3 contains 15 residues. CDR1 and CDR2 from the germline V gene are SGHRS and YFSETQ. DNA of the CDR3: TGCGCCAGCAGCTCAGGGGAAGGAGACGCCTACGAGCAGTACTTC. Its protein product is CASSSGEGDAYEQYF.

This clone was observed a handful of times. The J gene is TRBJ2-5, the V gene TRBV29-1; tentatively, D is TRBD1 (7 bases). Trimming took off 7 bases at V and 5 bases at J, with 17 bases between the two ends. CDR3 length: 13 residues. Germline assignment: CDR1 SQVTM and CDR2 ANQGSEA. The CDR3 sequence is CSALDRAGETQYF. In DNA, the CDR3 is TGCAGCGCACTTGACAGGGCGGGGGAGACCCAGTACTTC.

V gene TRBV6-6 combines with J gene TRBJ1-5, with D tentatively TRBD1 (5 bases). V was clipped by 0 bases and J by 4 bases, with 13 bases between them. The CDR3 is made up of 16 amino acids. The germline V gene has CDR1 MNHNY and CDR2 SVGAGI (reference sequence). The CDR3 sequence is CASSYSRQGSNQPQHF. The CDR3 region has the DNA TGTGCCAGCAGTTACTCGAGGCAGGGCTCAAATCAGCCCCAGCATTTT.

J is TRBJ2-5 and V is TRBV29-1; the D is unclear. Trimming removed 5 bases from V and 2 bases from J, with 9 bases in between. This CDR3 is built from 12 residues. Germline lookup yields CDR1 SQVTM and CDR2 ANQGSEA. Written as DNA, the CDR3 is TGCAGCGTTCTCGTCCAGCAAGAGACCCAGTACTTC. This translates into CSVLVQQETQYF.

The J gene is TRBJ2-7, the V gene TRBV4-3; D is possibly TRBD2 (6 bases). Germline CDR1 is LGHNA and CDR2 is YSLEER. CDR3 length equals 15 residues. Between the trimmed V and J ends, which lost 0 bases and 4 bases, there was a span of 13 bases. The CDR3 here is CASSQDGGRFYEQYF. The CDR3 DNA reads as TGCGCCAGCAGCCAAGACGGGGGTCGCTTTTACGAGCAGTACTTC.

V usage is TRBV10-3 and J usage is TRBJ1-1; 8 bases line up with TRBD1. This CDR3 is built from 17 residues. V gave up 2 bases and J gave up 2 bases; unmatched junction bases: 10. CDR1 and CDR2 from the germline V gene are ENHRY and SYGVKD. The CDR3 spells CAISERTGSADNTEAFF. The CDR3 DNA is TGTGCCATCAGTGAGAGGACAGGGTCTGCTGATAACACTGAAGCTTTCTTT.

The chain carries TRBV5-1 and TRBJ2-5; a possible D gene is TRBD1 (6 bases). CDR3 length: 15 residues. V dropped 5 bases and J dropped 1 base, with 15 bases sitting between them. The germline V gene has CDR1 SGHRS and CDR2 YFSETQ. This CDR3 is CASSVHGRGQETQYF. The DNA for the CDR3 is TGCGCCAGCAGTGTCCACGGCAGGGGCCAAGAGACCCAGTACTTC. The variable domain in full, completed from reference TRBV5-1 and TRBJ2-5, reads KAGVTQTPRYLIKTRGQQVTLSCSPISGHRSVSWYQQTPGQGLQFLFEYFSETQRNKGNFPGRFSGRQFSNSRSEMNVSTLELGDSALYLCASSVHGRGQETQYFGPGTRLLVL.

V gene TRBV5-8 combines with J gene TRBJ1-1, with 11 bases identical to TRBD1. Germline V gene sequence: CDR1 SGHTS, CDR2 YDEGEE. V gave up 2 bases and J gave up 0 bases; unmatched junction bases: 3. The length of the CDR3 is 16 residues. The CDR3 sequence is CASSFWTGGMNTEAFF. The DNA for the CDR3 is TGTGCCAGCAGCTTTTGGACAGGGGGCATGAACACTGAAGCTTTCTTT.

This rearrangement joins TRBV5-6 to TRBJ2-3; 10 nucleotides match TRBD2. In germline, CDR1 is SGHDT, CDR2 YYEEEE. CDR3 length: 18 residues. Trimming cost V 0 bases and J 0 bases; bases outside gene matches: 7. The CDR3 DNA is TGTGCCAGCAGCTTGGAAGGGGCTAGCGGGGGTAGCACAGATACGCAGTATTTT. Its translation is CASSLEGASGGSTDTQYF.